Following are 17 T cell receptor beta chains from one sample sequenced in a study of human T cells and chemical hapten exposure. MiXCR, run by TCRdb on the RACE reads, gives a single entry per CDR3 protein. This sample carries fewer than 50,000 distinct CDR3 sequences, more than 9% of them seen once, and the ten largest clones take around 28%. Specified time point: patch test 3, about 24 weeks after DPC sensitization. Treatment denoted: therapeutic diphenylcyclopropenone sensitization with weekly scalp DPC. Extraction yielded total RNA from whole blood (unfractionated). The sample in question was whole blood, obtained in connection with sensitization to the hapten diphenylcyclopropenone (DPC). The receptors originated from a man over 45 with alopecia areata. Some clones in this sample may be carry-over from other donors' samples.

This clonotype appeared many times. The junction and the germline gene differ at one end; a read error may be behind it. The V call is TRBV11-3, the J call TRBJ2-2; 12 nucleotides match TRBD1. This CDR3 contains 15 residues. In germline, CDR1 is SGHNT, CDR2 YENEEA. CDR3 sequence: CASSESGTGGFGELF. The CDR3 DNA reads TGTGCCAGCAGCGAATCCGGGACAGGGGGCTTCGGGGAGCTGTTT.

This clonotype turned up a few times. The V and J genes are TRBV6-5 and TRBJ1-2; 11 positions agree with TRBD1. CDR1 MNHEY and CDR2 SVGAGI come from the germline V gene. V lost 7 bases, J lost 8 bases, and 9 bases stayed unmatched. CDR3 length equals 14 residues. The DNA of the CDR3 is TGTGCCAGCACCCCGGGACAGGGGGTAGTAGGCTACACCTTC. Residues: CASTPGQGVVGYTF.

Ten or more counts support this clonotype. The chain recombines TRBV10-2 with TRBJ2-1; 11 bases are a match to TRBD2. Germline CDR1 is WSHSY and CDR2 is SAAADI. J gave up 7 bases and V 8 bases, and 10 bases lay outside the gene matches. The CDR3 extends over 15 amino acids. CDR3 coding DNA: TGCGCCAGCCTAGCGGTACTAGCGGGAGCGAATGAGCAGTTCTTC. Amino acid sequence: CASLAVLAGANEQFF.

This clonotype was seen ten or more times. The chain carries TRBV27 and TRBJ1-2; D uncertain. The CDR3 spans 14 residues. Germline CDR1 is MNHEY and CDR2 is SMNVEV (reference sequence). Trimming removed 7 bases from V and 0 bases from J, with 12 bases in between. The CDR3 nucleotides read TGTGCCAGCACCTCCCAAACCGCTAACTATGGCTACACCTTC. Protein sequence: CASTSQTANYGYTF.

This clonotype has a handful of counts. CDR3 sequence: CSARATGYEQYF. The CDR3, as DNA: TGCAGTGCTAGAGCGACAGGTTACGAGCAGTACTTC. The chain links TRBV20-1 to TRBJ2-7, with D possibly matching TRBD1 (6 bases). The germline V gene encodes CDR1 DFQATT and CDR2 SNEGSKA (reference sequence). This CDR3 is 12 amino acids long. V was pared by 1 base and J by 4 bases, with 8 bases between.

This chain uses TRBV29-1 with TRBJ2-3, with D tentatively TRBD2 (5 bases). Germline CDR1 SQVTM, CDR2 ANQGSEA. CDR3 length equals 14 residues. Trimming cost V 0 bases and J 4 bases, with 11 bases left between them. The CDR3 protein is CSVEDPASPDTQYF. DNA of the CDR3: TGCAGCGTTGAAGATCCGGCTAGCCCAGATACGCAGTATTTT.

The rearrangement uses TRBV2 and TRBJ2-3; D is perhaps TRBD2 (6 bases). Trimming removed 7 bases at V and 9 bases at J, with 11 bases between. CDR3 length: 11 residues. Germline CDR1 and CDR2: SNHLY and FYNNEI. CDR3 in DNA: TGTGCCAGCACCGGGGAGGAGACGCAGTATTTT. Its translation: CASTGEETQYF. The entire variable domain, with the rest obtained from reference TRBV2 and TRBJ2-3, is as follows: EPEVTQTPSHQVTQMGQEVILRCVPISNHLYFYWYRQILGQKVEFLVSFYNNEISEKSEIFDDQFSVERPDGSNFTLKIRSTKLEDSAMYFCASTGEETQYFGPGTRLTVL.

This clonotype has only a few counts. The genes are TRBV5-6 and TRBJ2-1, with D unclear. This CDR3 is 16 amino acids long. CDR1 and CDR2 from the germline V gene are SGHDT and YYEEEE. Trimming stripped 0 bases from V and 4 bases from J, with 14 bases between. For the CDR3, the DNA is TGTGCCAGCAGCTTGGAAGTCCTCGGACGATACAATGAGCAGTTCTTC. Translation gives CASSLEVLGRYNEQFF.

The CDR3 is CAIKRDGEAFF. CDR3 DNA: TGTGCCATCAAAAGAGACGGTGAAGCTTTCTTT. V usage is TRBV10-3 and J usage is TRBJ1-1; D is ambiguous. V was clipped by 7 bases and J by 7 bases, with 10 bases between them. The CDR3 extends over 11 amino acids. Germline V gene sequence: CDR1 ENHRY, CDR2 SYGVKD.

This clonotype was seen ten or more times. The rearrangement links TRBV12-2 to TRBJ2-7; TRBD1, the D gene given by the table, was not confirmed from the DNA. TRBV12-2 is deemed a pseudogene. CDR3 length: 14 residues. DNA of the CDR3: TGTGCAAGTCGCCCCGGACAGGGTTACTACGAGCAGTACTTC. Its translation: CASRPGQGYYEQYF.

This clonotype was detected a few times. V and J are TRBV28 and TRBJ2-1; the match to TRBD1 covers 9 bases. CDR3 length: 15 residues. The junction had 7 bases not matched to a gene; V was cut back by 5 bases and J by 5 bases. CDR1 MDHEN and CDR2 SYDVKM come from the germline V gene. CDR3 sequence: CASSTGQGGNNEQFF. The CDR3 DNA is TGTGCCAGCAGTACGGGACAGGGAGGAAACAATGAGCAGTTCTTC.

This clonotype was counted at least ten times. The chain has TRBV5-1 and TRBJ2-1; 7 bases are shared with TRBD2. V was clipped by 0 bases and J by 8 bases; unmatched bases: 11. CDR3 length: 16 residues. The germline V gene encodes CDR1 SGHRS and CDR2 YFSETQ. This CDR3 is CASSLAIGLGLDEQFF. DNA of the CDR3: TGCGCCAGCAGCTTGGCCATTGGACTAGGCCTCGATGAGCAGTTCTTC.

Turning to this clonotype: A much larger clone is a single base away; this may be a read error. The chain recombines TRBV2 with TRBJ2-2; 13 positions match TRBD2. The CDR3 totals 16 residues. Germline CDR1 and CDR2: SNHLY and FYNNEI. This chain's CDR3 is CVSSWTSGRGTGELFF. The DNA of the CDR3 is TGTGTCAGCAGCTGGACTAGCGGGAGAGGGACCGGGGAGCTGTTTTTT. Based on the CDR3 plus reference TRBV2 and TRBJ2-2, the full variable domain is EPEVTQTPSHQVTQMGQEVILRCVPISNHLYFYWYRQILGQKVEFLVSFYNNEISEKSEIFDDQFSVERPDGSNFTLKIRSTKLEDSAMYFCVSSWTSGRGTGELFFGEGSRLTVL.

This chain uses TRBV28 with TRBJ2-1; D is undetermined. The germline V and J ends were trimmed by 3 bases and 0 bases, with 6 bases remaining between them. This CDR3 region has 14 residues. CDR1 and CDR2 (germline): MDHEN, SYDVKM. CDR3 DNA sequence: TGTGCCAGCAGTTTGAGCGTCTCCTACAATGAGCAGTTCTTC. It is translated as CASSLSVSYNEQFF.

This clonotype was recorded many times. The rearrangement uses TRBV6-5 and TRBJ2-1; tentatively, D is TRBD2 (5 bases). This CDR3 comprises 13 residues. The germline CDR1 and CDR2 sequences are MNHEY and SVGAGI. V shed 1 base and J shed 9 bases, with 10 bases lying between them. The CDR3 DNA sequence: TGTGCCAGCAGTTACTTTAGCGCGGGTGAGCAGTTCTTC. This sequence encodes CASSYFSAGEQFF.

The J gene is TRBJ2-1, the V gene TRBV9; TRBD2 matches at 9 bases. The J segment lost 7 bases and the V segment lost 5 bases, leaving 10 bases of the junction unmatched. CDR3 length: 15 residues. CDR1 and CDR2 (germline): SGDLS, YYNGEE. Written as DNA, the CDR3 is TGTGCCAGCAGGGAAGCTAGCGGGACACGAAATGAGCAGTTCTTC. Translation: CASREASGTRNEQFF.

This clonotype has ten or more counts. The rearrangement uses TRBV9 and TRBJ2-7; 7 nucleotides line up with TRBD1. V shed 0 bases and J 2 bases; nucleotides not matched to a gene: 2. Germline-derived CDR1 and CDR2 are SGDLS and YYNGEE. The CDR3 consists of 14 residues. CDR3 nucleotide sequence: TGTGCCAGCAGCGTAGGAGGGGGCGCCTACGAGCAGTACTTC. It translates to CASSVGGGAYEQYF.